This TCR beta chain was captured in a study of blood T cell repertoires in COVID-19. The assay was immunoSEQ multiplex PCR, and TCRdb's table has in-frame clones only and misses some. This sample has more than 55,000 clones, with around 80% found just once. Germline CDR1 is LGHDT and CDR2 is YNNKEL (reference sequence). With 0 bases clipped from V and 2 bases from J, the junction kept 7 bases outside the gene matches. CDR3 length equals 17 residues. The V gene is TRBV3-1 (or the pseudogene TRBV3-2), the J gene TRBJ2-7; 10 positions match TRBD2. Input material: peripheral blood. The receptor was isolated from a human donor in a cohort sampled during active COVID-19. CDR3 sequence reads: CASSQDESGRVAYEQYF. DNA for the CDR3: TGTGCCAGCAGCCAAGATGAAAGCGGGAGGGTAGCCTACGAGCAGTACTTC.